This entry features one T cell receptor (beta chain) sequence. Antigen specificity is unknown. The V and J ends lost 6 bases and 5 bases, in that order; junction bases with no gene match: 11. Germline loops: CDR1 LNHDA, CDR2 SQIVND (reference sequence). CDR3 size: 15 residues. This sample is drawn from a study of cytomegalovirus exposure and HLA in healthy donors. Overall study results and limits: A previous analysis found most TCR beta V segments productive roughly 90% or roughly 30% of the time. When a later analysis was performed, an Asian-associated ancestry cluster reportedly had fewer N-insertions than the roughly 670-donor mean.

The PCR used 60 Vbeta and 13 Jbeta primers. The table came from immunoSEQ multiplex PCR; TCRdb's copy has only in-frame clones and leaves some out. With around 140,000 clones in the sample, the ten largest clones hold around 0.96%. The chain joins TRBV19 to TRBJ2-5, with TRBD1 identical over 8 bases. The sequence derives from a male donor in good health and CMV-seronegative. Source material: PBMCs. The CDR3 sequence is CASRPGQDIGETQYF. CDR3 DNA: TGTGCCAGTAGACCGGGACAGGATATAGGTGAGACCCAGTACTTC.